A single T cell receptor beta chain is shown here with its context. Its matching antigen is unknown. This specimen belongs to a study of regulatory and conventional T cells in RAG deficiency. The study, taken as a whole, reports: Shannon entropy fell and Simpson indices rose in RAG-deficient patients. Patient subsets had shorter CDR3s; Omenn Treg-Tconv overlap exceeded 85%.

The CDR3 sequence is 13 residues long. Germline V gives CDR1 MNHNS, CDR2 SASEGT. V lost 1 base to trimming and J lost 7 bases, with 7 bases between them. The sorted conventional CD4+ T cells were CD25-low and CD127-high, with genomic DNA sequenced. TCRdb keeps only in-frame clones here, not all; method: immunoSEQ multiplex PCR. The sample carries 20,000 to 25,000 clones, 85% to 95% recorded once. In addition, the sample was reused for a study of regulatory T cells. According to that study: The PCR used 52 TRBV and 13 TRBJ primers.

The source material was CD4+ T cells sorted from blood. The V and J genes are TRBV6-1 and TRBJ2-2; D gene unclear. The sequence came from a human donor in good health. The CDR3 nucleotides are TGTGCCAGCAGTGAAGGACGCGGCGGGGAGCTGTTTTTT. It is translated as CASSEGRGGELFF.